This TCR beta chain comes out of a study of blood T cell repertoires in COVID-19. Study details: The origin of the acute and convalescent COVID-19 samples was the United States, Italy and Spain. Nucleic acid was either cDNA or gDNA, and it came from T cells, B-cell-depleted T cells, or PBMCs.

V lost 5 bases to trimming and J lost 5 bases, with 18 bases between them. Germline assignment: CDR1 LGHNT and CDR2 FRNRAP. CDR3 length: 15 residues. Source study methods: Amplifying reference gene primers gave estimates of nucleated cell counts. Method: immunoSEQ multiplex PCR; TCRdb's copy keeps in-frame clones and lacks some. The V and J calls and clone size are taken from that table; D and trimming were inferred from the DNA. The sample shows 75,000 to 80,000 clones, more than 75% of them seen only once. This chain uses TRBV12-5 with TRBJ1-1; a weak D match, TRBD1 (6 bases). The TCR sequence derives from a human donor in a cohort sampled during active COVID-19. The sequenced sample consisted of peripheral blood. CDR3 DNA sequence: TGTGCTAGTGGTACCGAGGGGGTGGGAAAAACTGAAGCTTTCTTT. Amino acids: CASGTEGVGKTEAFF. The full variable domain, in which reference TRBV12-5 and TRBJ1-1 provide the parts outside the CDR3, is DARVTQTPRHKVTEMGQEVTMRCQPILGHNTVFWYRQTMMQGLELLAYFRNRAPLDDSGMPKDRFSAEMPDATLATLKIQPSEPRDSAVYFCASGTEGVGKTEAFFGQGTRLTVV.